The TCR beta chain described here comes from a study of blood T cell repertoires in COVID-19. In its sample, this clone was seen once. The data were produced by immunoSEQ multiplex PCR, yet TCRdb's version contains in-frame clones alone and is incomplete. Counted here are 120,000 or so clones, about 80% occurring once; the ten biggest clones make up 16%. This CDR3 spans 16 amino acids. V was clipped by 1 base and J by 4 bases, with 18 bases between them. Germline V CDR1 and CDR2: GTSNPN, SVGIG (reference sequence). The chain recombines TRBV30 with TRBJ2-3, with a tentative D call TRBD2 (5 bases). This clonotype originated in a man in his fifties or sixties with active or convalescent COVID-19. The material sequenced was peripheral blood. The CDR3 region has the DNA TGTGCCTGGAGTGCCGGGCAATTGGAGAGGGCAGATACGCAGTATTTT. Amino acid sequence: CAWSAGQLERADTQYF.